A selection of T cell receptor beta chains follows, all from one sample in a study of Tregs in tolerant kidney transplant recipients. The data were produced by immunoSEQ multiplex PCR, yet TCRdb's version contains in-frame clones alone and is incomplete. The sample consists of more than 75,000 clones, over 85% of them appearing once. Sequenced material: CD4+ T cells from blood, taken before the transplant. Receptor source: a human donor who received a combined kidney and bone marrow transplant. CDR3s include the opening cysteine and the closing phenylalanine or tryptophan. The D gene is left open where the match is weak. Rows may omit the clone size; those that give it use once, few, many or a size class.

TRBV2,once,TRBJ1-1,TRBD1,CASSVQGAGYTEAFF,TGTGCCAGCAGTGTTCAGGGGGCGGGGTACACTGAAGCTTTCTTT
TRBV4-1,NA,TRBJ2-1,NA,CASSQDLGQGPDPRHYNEQFF,TGCGCCAGCAGCCAAGATCTTGGGCAGGGGCCGGACCCGCGACACTACAATGAGCAGTTCTTC
TRBV5-4,NA,TRBJ1-1,NA,CASSLARAGVNTEAFF,TGTGCCAGCAGCTTGGCCAGGGCAGGAGTGAACACTGAAGCTTTCTTT
TRBV7-6,NA,TRBJ2-5,TRBD1,CASSGWTGISETQYF,TGTGCCAGCAGCGGCTGGACAGGGATAAGTGAGACCCAGTACTTC
TRBV9,NA,TRBJ2-5,NA,CASSPQAAGETQYF,TGTGCCAGCAGCCCTCAGGCTGCGGGGGAGACCCAGTACTTC
TRBV2,NA,TRBJ2-7,NA,CASSVVFEQYF,TGTGCCAGCAGTGTTGTCTTCGAGCAGTACTTC
TRBV5-1,NA,TRBJ2-2,NA,CASSLVVAEDTGELFF,TGCGCCAGCAGCTTGGTTGTAGCGGAGGACACCGGGGAGCTGTTTTTT
TRBV7-2,NA,TRBJ1-1,NA,CASSRDSTEAFF,TGTGCCAGCAGCCGGGACTCCACTGAAGCTTTCTTT
TRBV6-6,NA,TRBJ2-5,TRBD1,CASSGWTGEETQYF,TGTGCCAGCAGCGGATGGACAGGAGAAGAGACCCAGTACTTC
TRBV19,NA,TRBJ1-2,NA,CASSIAGVNYGYTF,TGTGCCAGTAGCATCGCAGGGGTTAACTATGGCTACACCTTC
TRBV30,NA,TRBJ1-3,NA,CAWTPEVTNSGNTIYF,TGTGCCTGGACTCCAGAGGTAACAAACTCTGGAAACACCATATATTTT
TRBV10-2,NA,TRBJ2-7,NA,CASSTGFVSYEQYF,TGCGCCAGCAGTACAGGGTTTGTCTCCTACGAGCAGTACTTC
TRBV6-5,NA,TRBJ1-6,TRBD1,CASRHNRGQDSPLHF,TGTGCCAGCAGACATAACAGGGGGCAGGATTCCCCCCTCCACTTT
TRBV30,NA,TRBJ2-1,TRBD2,CAWSEGLAGVGEQFF,TGTGCCTGGAGTGAGGGACTAGCGGGGGTGGGTGAGCAGTTCTTC
TRBV7-2,NA,TRBJ2-7,NA,CASSLAGTSYEQYF,TGTGCCAGCAGCTTAGCGGGGACTTCCTACGAGCAGTACTTC
TRBV9,NA,TRBJ2-1,TRBD2,CASSVEGSGRVGEQFF,TGTGCCAGCAGCGTAGAGGGTAGCGGGAGGGTAGGTGAGCAGTTCTTC
TRBV18,NA,TRBJ2-3,NA,CASENRARIPTDTQYF,TGTGCCAGCGAGAACAGAGCCCGAATACCCACAGATACGCAGTATTTT
TRBV27,NA,TRBJ1-2,NA,CASMATARGYGYTF,TGTGCCAGCATGGCGACCGCCCGCGGCTATGGCTACACCTTC
TRBV11-1,NA,TRBJ1-2,TRBD1,CASSQKQGNGYTF,TGTGCCAGCAGCCAAAAACAGGGGAATGGCTACACCTTC
TRBV7-8,NA,TRBJ2-3,NA,CASSLAGGFTTDTQYF,TGTGCCAGCAGCTTAGCAGGGGGTTTTACCACAGATACGCAGTATTTT
TRBV7-9,NA,TRBJ1-1,NA,CASSLDVGAAFF,TGTGCCAGCAGCTTAGATGTGGGAGCCGCTTTCTTT
TRBV5-5,NA,TRBJ2-1,NA,CASSLGTAPHNEQFF,TGTGCCAGCAGCTTGGGGACAGCTCCACACAATGAGCAGTTCTTC
TRBV5-1,once,TRBJ2-2,NA,CASSLATSRGTGELFF,TGCGCCAGCAGCTTGGCCACTAGCAGAGGGACCGGGGAGCTGTTTTTT
TRBV20-1,NA,TRBJ2-5,NA,CSALRAETQYF,TGCAGTGCTCTGAGGGCCGAGACCCAGTACTTC
TRBV7-2,NA,TRBJ2-5,TRBD1,CASSPQGALGETQYF,TGTGCCAGCAGCCCACAGGGGGCGCTCGGCGAGACCCAGTACTTC
TRBV10-3,NA,TRBJ2-5,NA,CAVTAGQGETQYF,TGTGCCGTAACCGCTGGGCAGGGTGAGACCCAGTACTTC
TRBV7-2,NA,TRBJ2-5,TRBD2,CASSLEALGGRETQYF,TGTGCCAGCAGCTTAGAAGCCTTGGGGGGGAGGGAGACCCAGTACTTC
TRBV5-6,once,TRBJ1-6,TRBD1,CASSLNTGGLSPLHF,TGTGCCAGCAGCTTGAATACAGGGGGGCTCTCACCCCTCCACTTT